This T cell receptor (beta chain) was obtained from a study of blood T cell repertoires in COVID-19. In the original analysis: By means of reference gene primer amplification, nucleated cell counts were estimated. This table comes from immunoSEQ multiplex PCR, and its TCRdb copy is limited to in-frame clones, with some not included. V and J calls plus clone size are reproduced from that table; the DNA served to infer D and trimming. Of about 300,000 clones in the sample, around 86% were seen once. The CDR3 is 13 amino acids. Per germline, CDR1 SQVTM and CDR2 ANQGSEA. V gave up 3 bases and J gave up 6 bases; unmatched junction bases: 4.

This chain joins TRBV29-1 and TRBJ2-3; TRBD2 agrees at 9 bases. The receptor was derived from a man aged 25 to 45 who had recovered from COVID-19. Sequenced material: PBMCs or T cells enriched from blood (not recorded which). In DNA form, the CDR3 reads TGCAGCGTTGAGGGCGGGAGGGTCGATACGCAGTATTTT. Protein product: CSVEGGRVDTQYF.